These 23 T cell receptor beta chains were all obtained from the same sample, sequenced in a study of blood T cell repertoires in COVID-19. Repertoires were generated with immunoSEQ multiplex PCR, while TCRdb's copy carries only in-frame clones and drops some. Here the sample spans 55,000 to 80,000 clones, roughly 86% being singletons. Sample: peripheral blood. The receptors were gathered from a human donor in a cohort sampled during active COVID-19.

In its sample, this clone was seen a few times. In DNA, the CDR3 is TGTGCCAGCGGCCGGAACACTGAAGCTTTCTTT. It codes for CASGRNTEAFF. The chain has TRBV2 and TRBJ1-1; D call uncertain. This CDR3 has 11 amino acids. The V gene lost 8 bases and the J gene lost 1 base, with 5 bases spanning the gap. Germline-derived CDR1 and CDR2 are SNHLY and FYNNEI.

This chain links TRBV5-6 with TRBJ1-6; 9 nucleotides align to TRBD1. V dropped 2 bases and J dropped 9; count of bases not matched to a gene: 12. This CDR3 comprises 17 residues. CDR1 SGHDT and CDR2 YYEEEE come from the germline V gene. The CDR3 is CASSLRVGTGRTSPLHF. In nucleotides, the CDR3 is TGTGCCAGCAGCTTACGCGTTGGGACAGGGCGTACTTCACCCCTCCACTTT.

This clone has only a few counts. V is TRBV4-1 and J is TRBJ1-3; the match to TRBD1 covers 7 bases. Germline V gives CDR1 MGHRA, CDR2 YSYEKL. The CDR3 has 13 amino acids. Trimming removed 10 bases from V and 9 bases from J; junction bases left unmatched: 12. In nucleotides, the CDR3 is TGCGCCACTGCGACAGGGATTTCGGGCACCATATATTTT. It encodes CATATGISGTIYF.

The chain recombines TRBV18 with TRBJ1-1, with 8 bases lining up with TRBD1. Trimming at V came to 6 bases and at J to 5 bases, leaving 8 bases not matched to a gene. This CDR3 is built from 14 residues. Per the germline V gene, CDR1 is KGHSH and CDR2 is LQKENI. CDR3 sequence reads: CASSSNRGETEAFF. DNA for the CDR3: TGTGCCAGCTCTTCCAACAGGGGGGAAACTGAAGCTTTCTTT.

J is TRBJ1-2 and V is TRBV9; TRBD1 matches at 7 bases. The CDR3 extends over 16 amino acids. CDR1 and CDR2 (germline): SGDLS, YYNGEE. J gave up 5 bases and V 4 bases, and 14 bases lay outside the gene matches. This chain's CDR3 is CASSLYRDSTPYGYTF. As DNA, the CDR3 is TGTGCCAGCAGCCTTTACCGGGACAGTACACCTTATGGCTACACCTTC. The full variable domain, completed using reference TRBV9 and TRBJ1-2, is DSGVTQTPKHLITATGQRVTLRCSPRSGDLSVYWYQQSLDQGLQFLIQYYNGEERAKGNILERFSAQQFPDLHSELNLSSLELGDSALYFCASSLYRDSTPYGYTFGSGTRLTVV.

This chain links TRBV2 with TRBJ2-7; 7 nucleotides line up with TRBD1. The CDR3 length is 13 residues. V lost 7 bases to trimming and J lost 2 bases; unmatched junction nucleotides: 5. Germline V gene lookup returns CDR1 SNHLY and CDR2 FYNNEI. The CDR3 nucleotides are TGTGCCAGCACGGGCAGGGGGACCTACGAGCAGTACTTC. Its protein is CASTGRGTYEQYF.

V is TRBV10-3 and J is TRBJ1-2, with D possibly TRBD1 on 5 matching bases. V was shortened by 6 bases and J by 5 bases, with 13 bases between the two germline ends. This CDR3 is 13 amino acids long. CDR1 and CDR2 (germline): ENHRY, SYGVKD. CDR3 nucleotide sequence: TGTGCCATCAGCCTACAGGAAACTTATGGCTACACCTTC. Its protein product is CAISLQETYGYTF.

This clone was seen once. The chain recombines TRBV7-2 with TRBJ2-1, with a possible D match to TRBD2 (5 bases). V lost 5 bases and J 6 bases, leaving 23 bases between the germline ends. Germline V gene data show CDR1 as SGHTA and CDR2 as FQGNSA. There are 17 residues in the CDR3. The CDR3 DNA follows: TGTGCCAGCAGCCCGCGTTTAAGGGTGAAGGAGGCCAATGAGCAGTTCTTC. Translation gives CASSPRLRVKEANEQFF. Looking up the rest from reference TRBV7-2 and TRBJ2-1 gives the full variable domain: GAGVSQSPSNKVTEKGKDVELRCDPISGHTALYWYRQSLGQGLEFLIYFQGNSAPDKSGLPSDRFSAERTGGSVSTLTIQRTQQEDSAVYLCASSPRLRVKEANEQFFGPGTRLTVL.

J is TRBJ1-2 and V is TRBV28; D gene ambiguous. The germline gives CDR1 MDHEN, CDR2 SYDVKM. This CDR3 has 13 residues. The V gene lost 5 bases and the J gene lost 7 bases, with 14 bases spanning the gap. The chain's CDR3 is CASSLPQTSGYTF. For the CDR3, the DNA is TGTGCCAGCAGTCTTCCTCAAACCAGTGGCTACACCTTC.

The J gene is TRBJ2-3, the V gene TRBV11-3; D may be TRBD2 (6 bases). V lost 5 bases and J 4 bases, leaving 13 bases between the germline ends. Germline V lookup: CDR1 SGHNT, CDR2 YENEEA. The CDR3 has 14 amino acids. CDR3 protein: CASSASAGPDTQYF. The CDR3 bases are TGTGCCAGCAGCGCCTCGGCGGGGCCAGATACGCAGTATTTT.

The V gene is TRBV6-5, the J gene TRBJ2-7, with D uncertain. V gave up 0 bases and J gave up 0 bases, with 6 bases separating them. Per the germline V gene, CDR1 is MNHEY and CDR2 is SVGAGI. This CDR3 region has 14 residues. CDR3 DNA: TGTGCCAGCAGTTACTCGGCACCCTCCTACGAGCAGTACTTC. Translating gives CASSYSAPSYEQYF.

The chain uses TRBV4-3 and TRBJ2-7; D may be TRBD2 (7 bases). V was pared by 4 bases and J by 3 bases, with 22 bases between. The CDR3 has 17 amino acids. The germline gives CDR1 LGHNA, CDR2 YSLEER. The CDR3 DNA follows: TGCGCCAGCAGCCGCGTTAGGGGGGGGACATGCGTCTACGAGCAGTACTTC. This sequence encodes CASSRVRGGTCVYEQYF.

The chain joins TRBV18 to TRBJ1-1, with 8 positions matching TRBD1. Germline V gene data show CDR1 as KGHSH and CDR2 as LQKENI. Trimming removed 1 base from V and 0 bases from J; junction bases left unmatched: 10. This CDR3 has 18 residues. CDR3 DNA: TGTGCCAGCTCACCACGGGGCGGACAGGGTCACATGAACACTGAAGCTTTCTTT. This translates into CASSPRGGQGHMNTEAFF.

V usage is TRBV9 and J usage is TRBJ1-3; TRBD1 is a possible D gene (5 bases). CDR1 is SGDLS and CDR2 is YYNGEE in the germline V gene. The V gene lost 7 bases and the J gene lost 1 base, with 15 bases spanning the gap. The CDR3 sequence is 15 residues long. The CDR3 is CASARTPDSGNTIYF. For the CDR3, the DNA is TGTGCCAGCGCCCGGACACCCGATTCTGGAAACACCATATATTTT. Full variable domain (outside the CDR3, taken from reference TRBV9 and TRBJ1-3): DSGVTQTPKHLITATGQRVTLRCSPRSGDLSVYWYQQSLDQGLQFLIQYYNGEERAKGNILERFSAQQFPDLHSELNLSSLELGDSALYFCASARTPDSGNTIYFGEGSWLTVV.

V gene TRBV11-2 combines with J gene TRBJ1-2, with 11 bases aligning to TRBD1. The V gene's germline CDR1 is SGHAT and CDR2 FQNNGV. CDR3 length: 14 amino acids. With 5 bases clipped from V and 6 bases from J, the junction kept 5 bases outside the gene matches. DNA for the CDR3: TGTGCCAGCAGCAAGGACAGGGGGCGGGATGGCTACACCTTC. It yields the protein CASSKDRGRDGYTF. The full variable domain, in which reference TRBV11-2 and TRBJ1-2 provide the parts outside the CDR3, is EAGVAQSPRYKIIEKRQSVAFWCNPISGHATLYWYQQILGQGPKLLIQFQNNGVVDDSQLPKDRFSAERLKGVDSTLKIQPAKLEDSAVYLCASSKDRGRDGYTFGSGTRLTVV.

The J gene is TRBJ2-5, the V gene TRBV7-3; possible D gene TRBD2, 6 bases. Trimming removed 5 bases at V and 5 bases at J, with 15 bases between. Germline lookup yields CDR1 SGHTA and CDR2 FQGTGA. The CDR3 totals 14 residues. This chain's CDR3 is CASSTGTAGETQYF. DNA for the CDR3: TGTGCCAGCAGCACGGGGACGGCGGGGGAGACCCAGTACTTC.

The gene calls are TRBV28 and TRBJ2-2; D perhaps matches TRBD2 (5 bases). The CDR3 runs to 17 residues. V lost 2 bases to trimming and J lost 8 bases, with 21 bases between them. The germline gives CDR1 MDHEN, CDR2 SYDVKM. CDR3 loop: CASSLIRLLRPSGELFF. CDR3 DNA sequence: TGTGCCAGCAGTTTAATCAGACTACTCAGACCTTCGGGGGAGCTGTTTTTT.

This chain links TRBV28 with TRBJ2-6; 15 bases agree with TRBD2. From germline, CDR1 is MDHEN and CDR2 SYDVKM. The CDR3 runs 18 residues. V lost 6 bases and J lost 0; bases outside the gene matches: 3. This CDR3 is CASRGTSGGISGANVLTF. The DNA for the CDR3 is TGTGCCAGCAGGGGGACTAGCGGGGGGATCTCTGGGGCCAACGTCCTGACTTTC.

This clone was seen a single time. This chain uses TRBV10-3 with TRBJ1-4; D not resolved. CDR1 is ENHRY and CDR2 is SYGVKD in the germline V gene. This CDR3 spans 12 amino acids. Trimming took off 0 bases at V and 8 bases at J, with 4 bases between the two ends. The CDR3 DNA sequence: TGTGCCATCAGTGAGTCGCGGGAAAAACTGTTTTTT. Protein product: CAISESREKLFF.

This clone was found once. In DNA form, the CDR3 reads TGTGCCAGCAGTTACTCTACAGGGGATTATGGCTACACCTTC. This translates into CASSYSTGDYGYTF. V is TRBV6-5 and J is TRBJ1-2; 7 bases line up with TRBD1. Germline assignment: CDR1 MNHEY and CDR2 SVGAGI. The CDR3 loop spans 14 amino acids. V dropped 0 bases and J dropped 5; count of bases not matched to a gene: 3.

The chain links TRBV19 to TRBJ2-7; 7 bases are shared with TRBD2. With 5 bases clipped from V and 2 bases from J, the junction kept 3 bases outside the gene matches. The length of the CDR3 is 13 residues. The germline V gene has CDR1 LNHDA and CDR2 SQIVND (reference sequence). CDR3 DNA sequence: TGTGCCAGTAGTGCGAGCGGGACCTACGAGCAGTACTTC. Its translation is CASSASGTYEQYF.

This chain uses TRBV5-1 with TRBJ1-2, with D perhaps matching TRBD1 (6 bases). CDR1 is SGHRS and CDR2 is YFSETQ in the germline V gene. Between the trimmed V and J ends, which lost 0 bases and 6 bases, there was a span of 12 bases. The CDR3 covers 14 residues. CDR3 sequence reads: CASSLGGQHDGYTF. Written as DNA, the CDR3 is TGCGCCAGCAGCTTGGGGGGACAACACGATGGCTACACCTTC. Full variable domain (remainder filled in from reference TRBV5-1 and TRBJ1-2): KAGVTQTPRYLIKTRGQQVTLSCSPISGHRSVSWYQQTPGQGLQFLFEYFSETQRNKGNFPGRFSGRQFSNSRSEMNVSTLELGDSALYLCASSLGGQHDGYTFGSGTRLTVV.

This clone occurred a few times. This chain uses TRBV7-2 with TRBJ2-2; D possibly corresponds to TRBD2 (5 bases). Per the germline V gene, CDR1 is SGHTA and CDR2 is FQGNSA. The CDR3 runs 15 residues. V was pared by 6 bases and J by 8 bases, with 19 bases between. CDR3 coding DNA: TGTGCCAGCAGTCCAGGAGGCATGGCCCCGGGGGAGCTGTTTTTT. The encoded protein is CASSPGGMAPGELFF.